This TCR beta chain was sequenced during a study of CD8+ T cells in alopecia areata. Overall study: Twice daily, treated patients received 5 to 10 mg of oral tofacitinib. The study, taken as a whole, reports: Clonality was higher in lesional than normal scalp, especially in alopecia totalis/universalis.

The treatment is: oral pan-JAK inhibitor, 5-10 mg twice daily. With respect to this clone: What it binds is not known.

Reverse transcribed after extraction, RNA yielded cDNA as the sequencing template. The assay was immunoSEQ multiplex PCR, and TCRdb's table has in-frame clones only and misses some. The repertoire holds 150,000 to 250,000 clones, with 45% to 65% as singletons. The receptor's source is a human donor with alopecia areata. The sequences come from CD4+ T cells sorted from blood, collected at week 4, from a patient treated with tofacitinib.

CDR3 loop: CAGTPGPDTQYF. CDR3 DNA sequence: TGTGCCGGAACCCCGGGCCCAGATACGCAGTATTTT. V and J are TRBV30 and TRBJ2-3; D gene ambiguous. The CDR3 is 12 residues long. V was shortened by 8 bases and J by 4 bases, with 13 bases between the two germline ends. Germline-derived CDR1 and CDR2 are GTSNPN and SVGIG (reference sequence).